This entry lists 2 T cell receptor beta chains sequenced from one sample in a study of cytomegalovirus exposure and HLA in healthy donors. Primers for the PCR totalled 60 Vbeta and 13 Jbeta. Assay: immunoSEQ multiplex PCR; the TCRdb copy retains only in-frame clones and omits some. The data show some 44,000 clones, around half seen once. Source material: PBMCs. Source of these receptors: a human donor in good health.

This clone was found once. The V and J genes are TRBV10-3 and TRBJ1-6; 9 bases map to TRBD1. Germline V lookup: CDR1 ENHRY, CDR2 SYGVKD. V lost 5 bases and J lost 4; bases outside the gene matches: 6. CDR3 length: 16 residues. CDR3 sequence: CAISRDREKYNSPLHF. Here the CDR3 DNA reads TGTGCCATCAGTCGGGACAGGGAAAAATATAATTCACCCCTCCACTTT.

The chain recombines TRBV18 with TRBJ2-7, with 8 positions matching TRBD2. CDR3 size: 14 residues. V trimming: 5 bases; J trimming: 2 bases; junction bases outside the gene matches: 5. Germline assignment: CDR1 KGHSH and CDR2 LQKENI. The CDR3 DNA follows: TGTGCCAGCTCAGGCTCCGGGGGGGCCTACGAGCAGTACTTC. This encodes CASSGSGGAYEQYF.